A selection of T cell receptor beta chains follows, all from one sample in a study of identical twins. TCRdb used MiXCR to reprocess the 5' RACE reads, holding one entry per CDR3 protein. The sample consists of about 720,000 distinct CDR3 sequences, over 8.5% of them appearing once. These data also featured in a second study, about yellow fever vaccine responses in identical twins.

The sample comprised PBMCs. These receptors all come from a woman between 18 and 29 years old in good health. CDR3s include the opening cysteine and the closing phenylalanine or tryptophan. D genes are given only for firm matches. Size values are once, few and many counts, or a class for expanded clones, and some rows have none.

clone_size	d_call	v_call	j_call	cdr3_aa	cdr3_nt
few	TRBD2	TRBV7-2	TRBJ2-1	CASSWRGVAGVRNEQFF	TGTGCCAGCAGCTGGAGGGGGGTAGCGGGAGTACGGAATGAGCAGTTCTTC
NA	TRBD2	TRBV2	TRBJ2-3	CASRDSGGALDTQYF	TGTGCCAGCAGGGATAGCGGGGGGGCTCTAGATACGCAGTATTTT
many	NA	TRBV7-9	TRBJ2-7	CASSGQYTYEQYF	TGTGCCAGCAGTGGGCAGTATACCTACGAGCAGTACTTC
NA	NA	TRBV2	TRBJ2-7	CASSYRSDEQYF	TGTGCCAGCAGTTATCGGTCTGACGAGCAGTACTTC
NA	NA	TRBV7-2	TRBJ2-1	CASSLSSPNEQFF	TGTGCCAGCAGCTTATCCTCCCCTAATGAGCAGTTCTTC
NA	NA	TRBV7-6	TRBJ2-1	CASSLEVQGYNEQFF	TGTGCCAGCAGTCTAGAGGTCCAGGGGTACAATGAGCAGTTCTTC
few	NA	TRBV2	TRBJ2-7	CASQAGGHEQYF	TGTGCCAGTCAAGCGGGTGGTCACGAGCAGTACTTC
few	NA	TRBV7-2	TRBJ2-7	CASTKPNEEQYF	TGTGCCAGCACCAAACCCAACGAAGAGCAGTACTTC
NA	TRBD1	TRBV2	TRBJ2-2	CASIPRTGGYTGELFF	TGTGCCAGCATTCCCAGGACAGGGGGCTACACCGGGGAGCTGTTTTTT
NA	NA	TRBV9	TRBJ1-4	CASSASDAPRRLFF	TGTGCCAGCAGCGCCTCAGACGCTCCCCGGCGGCTGTTTTTT
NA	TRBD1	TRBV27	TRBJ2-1	CASSPDRDNEQFF	TGTGCCAGCAGCCCGGACAGGGACAATGAGCAGTTCTTC
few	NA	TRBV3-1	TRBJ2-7	CASSQVGVYEQYF	TGTGCCAGCAGCCAAGTTGGAGTCTACGAGCAGTACTTC
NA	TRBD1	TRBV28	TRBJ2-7	CASTPPGQGYEQYF	TGTGCCAGCACCCCTCCGGGACAGGGATACGAGCAGTACTTC
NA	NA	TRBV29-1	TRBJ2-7	CSVEDRGWEGEQYF	TGCAGCGTTGAAGACAGGGGCTGGGAAGGCGAGCAGTACTTC
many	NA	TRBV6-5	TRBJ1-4	CASSFAGEKLFF	TGTGCCAGCAGCTTCGCGGGGGAAAAACTGTTTTTT
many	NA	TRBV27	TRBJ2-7	CASSLQGPSYEQYF	TGTGCCAGCAGTTTACAGGGGCCGTCATACGAGCAGTACTTC
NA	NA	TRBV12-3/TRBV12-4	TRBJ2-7	CASRPFLGLSYEQYF	TGTGCCAGCAGGCCATTCCTGGGACTGAGCTACGAGCAGTACTTC
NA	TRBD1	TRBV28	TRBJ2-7	CASSSTGQGAREQYF	TGTGCCAGCAGTTCAACGGGACAGGGGGCGAGAGAGCAGTACTTC
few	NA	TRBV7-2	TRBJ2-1	CASSLEIGPRNEQFF	TGTGCCAGCAGCTTAGAGATCGGGCCTCGAAATGAGCAGTTCTTC
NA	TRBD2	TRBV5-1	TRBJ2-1	CASSSRTSGRSYNEQFF	TGCGCCAGCAGCTCGAGGACTAGCGGCCGTTCCTACAATGAGCAGTTCTTC
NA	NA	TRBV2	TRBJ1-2	CASSEEKGPNYGYTF	TGTGCCAGCAGTGAAGAGAAAGGGCCGAACTATGGCTACACCTTC
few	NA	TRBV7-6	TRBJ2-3	CASSKGPRTDTQYF	TGTGCCAGCAGCAAAGGACCCCGCACAGATACGCAGTATTTT
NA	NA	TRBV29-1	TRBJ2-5	CSVELGVQETQYF	TGCAGCGTTGAATTGGGGGTACAAGAGACCCAGTACTTC
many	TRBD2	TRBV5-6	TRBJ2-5	CASSSTSGRETQYF	TGTGCCAGCAGCTCGACTAGCGGGAGAGAGACCCAGTACTTC
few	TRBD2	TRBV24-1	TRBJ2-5	CATSDQAGSGETQYF	TGTGCCACCAGTGACCAAGCGGGATCAGGAGAGACCCAGTACTTC
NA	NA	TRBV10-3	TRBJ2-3	CAISASDPSPDTQYF	TGTGCCATCAGTGCCTCCGATCCCTCACCAGATACGCAGTATTTT
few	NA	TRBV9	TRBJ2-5	CASSPFLTDQETQYF	TGTGCCAGCAGCCCATTTTTAACAGATCAAGAGACCCAGTACTTC
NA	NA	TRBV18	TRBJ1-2	CASSPPQESVYGYTF	TGTGCCAGCTCACCACCGCAGGAGTCGGTCTATGGCTACACCTTC
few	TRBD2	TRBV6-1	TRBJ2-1	CASIELAGYNEQFF	TGTGCCAGCATTGAGCTAGCGGGGTACAATGAGCAGTTCTTC
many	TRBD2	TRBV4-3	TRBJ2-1	CASSQEGLAGNEQFF	TGCGCCAGCAGCCAAGAAGGACTAGCGGGAAATGAGCAGTTCTTC
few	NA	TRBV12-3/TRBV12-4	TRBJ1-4	CASSFRQTNEKLFF	TGTGCCAGCAGTTTTAGACAGACTAATGAAAAACTGTTTTTT
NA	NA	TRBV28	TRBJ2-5	CASSLGGQYQETQYF	TGTGCCAGCAGTTTAGGCGGACAGTACCAAGAGACCCAGTACTTC
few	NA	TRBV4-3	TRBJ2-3	CASSQVGPSTDTQYF	TGCGCCAGCAGCCAAGTCGGGCCTAGCACAGATACGCAGTATTTT
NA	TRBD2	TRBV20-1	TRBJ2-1	CSAPSGRVRRESHNEQFF	TGCAGTGCCCCTAGCGGGAGGGTCCGGAGAGAATCACACAATGAGCAGTTCTTC
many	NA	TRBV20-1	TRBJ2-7	CSARTDISYEQYF	TGCAGTGCTAGAACAGACATCTCCTACGAGCAGTACTTC
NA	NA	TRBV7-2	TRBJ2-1	CASRVRTAQNNEQFF	TGTGCCAGCAGAGTTAGGACAGCCCAAAACAATGAGCAGTTCTTC
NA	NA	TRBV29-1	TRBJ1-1	CSVGRNTEAFF	TGCAGCGTTGGACGCAACACTGAAGCTTTCTTT
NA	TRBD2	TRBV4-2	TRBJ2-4	CASSQVSGGDKNIQYF	TGTGCCAGCAGCCAAGTAAGCGGGGGAGATAAAAACATTCAGTACTTC
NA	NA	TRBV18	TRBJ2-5	CASSPATSRAETQYF	TGTGCCAGCTCACCGGCGACATCCCGGGCAGAGACCCAGTACTTC
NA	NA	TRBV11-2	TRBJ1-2	CASSLIRRDSANYGYTF	TGTGCCAGCAGCTTAATCCGGAGGGATTCGGCTAACTATGGCTACACCTTC
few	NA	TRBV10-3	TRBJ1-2	CAIRMTANYGYTF	TGTGCCATCAGGATGACAGCTAACTATGGCTACACCTTC